This passage covers 32 T cell receptor beta chains from one sample sequenced in a study of beta chain features in type 1 diabetes. Expressed TCRB transcripts were sequenced because the entire RNA isolate underwent reverse transcription. TCRdb's table, derived via immunoSEQ multiplex PCR, lists solely in-frame clones and lacks some. Of a few hundred thousand clones in the sample, about 15% are singletons; the top ten hold approximately 7%. Sequencing input: central memory CD4+ T cells from blood. These receptors were obtained from a man aged 25-45 years in good health.

This clone was recorded a few times. This rearrangement joins TRBV7-2 to TRBJ2-1, with TRBD2 matching 12 bases. Germline V gene lookup returns CDR1 SGHTA and CDR2 FQGNSA. The CDR3 contains 16 residues. The J segment lost 3 bases and the V segment lost 6 bases, leaving 6 bases of the junction unmatched. CDR3 coding DNA: TGTGCCAGCAGGTCACTAGCGGGGGGAAACTACAATGAGCAGTTCTTC. Residues: CASRSLAGGNYNEQFF.

This chain connects TRBV6-5 to TRBJ2-6; TRBD2 matches 8 bases. Germline V gene sequence: CDR1 MNHEY, CDR2 SVGAGI. The CDR3 length is 15 residues. Unmatched junction bases numbered 1, after V lost 6 bases and J lost 0 bases. CDR3 region: CASRAGASGANVLTF. The CDR3 region has the DNA TGTGCCAGCAGAGCGGGGGCCTCTGGGGCCAACGTCCTGACTTTC.

This clone was seen more than once but under ten times. The CDR3 coding sequence is TGTGCCAGCAGCGTAGTTACGGGGCTCGGCGGGGAGCTGTTTTTT. Protein: CASSVVTGLGGELFF. The chain joins TRBV9 to TRBJ2-2; D could derive from TRBD1 or TRBD2 (5 bases each). The CDR3 is 15 residues long. Germline V gene sequence: CDR1 SGDLS, CDR2 YYNGEE. V was cut by 0 bases and J by 7 bases, with 13 bases left in between.

In its sample, this clone was seen a few times. The junction differs from germline at one of its ends, possibly a read error. The chain joins TRBV9 to TRBJ1-6, with 8 bases aligning to TRBD1. Germline lookup yields CDR1 SGDLS and CDR2 YYNGEE. The CDR3 has 15 amino acids. The DNA for the CDR3 is TGTGCCAGCAGCCCCTTGGGAACAGGGGGTTCATCCCTCCACTTT. It yields the protein CASSPLGTGGSSLHF.

The genes are TRBV4-2 and TRBJ2-3, with D tentatively TRBD1 (5 bases). Germline CDR1 and CDR2: LGHNA and YNFKEQ. V was pared by 1 base and J by 2 bases, with 16 bases between. The CDR3 consists of 17 residues. The CDR3 reads CASSQVTTVGLTDTQYF. The CDR3 coding sequence is TGTGCCAGCAGCCAAGTGACGACTGTGGGGCTCACAGATACGCAGTATTTT.

V usage is TRBV29-1 and J usage is TRBJ2-5; D unresolved. This CDR3 contains 12 residues. Germline V gives CDR1 SQVTM, CDR2 ANQGSEA. V dropped 6 bases and J dropped 7 bases, with 15 bases sitting between them. The CDR3 sequence: CSVTQGEWTQYF. CDR3 sequence (DNA): TGCAGCGTGACACAAGGCGAGTGGACCCAGTACTTC.

This rearrangement joins TRBV11-2 to TRBJ2-5, with a possible D match to TRBD1 (7 bases). The CDR3 is 14 residues long. The V gene lost 4 bases and the J gene lost 5 bases, with 14 bases spanning the gap. Germline V gene sequence: CDR1 SGHAT, CDR2 FQNNGV. The CDR3 here is CASSSPAGGETQYF. The CDR3 nucleotides are TGTGCCAGCAGCTCCCCCGCAGGGGGGGAGACCCAGTACTTC.

CDR3 nucleotides: TGTGCCAGCAGCGGTGCGGGCAGCGCTACGCAGTATTTT. Translation: CASSGAGSATQYF. The chain recombines TRBV11-3 with TRBJ2-3; tentative D call: TRBD2 (5 bases). The germline gives CDR1 SGHNT, CDR2 YENEEA. The V end was cut by 5 bases, the J end by 8 bases, with 14 bases between. The CDR3 sequence is 13 residues long.

The table lists this clone with a few counts. The rearrangement joins TRBV11-2 to TRBJ2-5, with TRBD2 identical over 7 bases. Per the germline V gene, CDR1 is SGHAT and CDR2 is FQNNGV. The trim removed 4 bases at V and 7 bases at J, leaving 9 bases unmatched. The CDR3 runs to 14 residues. In DNA form, the CDR3 reads TGTGCCAGCAGCTCTCCTAGCGGTCTAGGGACCCAGTACTTC. Residues: CASSSPSGLGTQYF.

The V call is TRBV30, the J call TRBJ2-7; a possible D gene is TRBD2 (5 bases). Germline CDR1 and CDR2: GTSNPN and SVGIG (reference sequence). This CDR3 is built from 13 residues. V was trimmed by 0 bases and J by 2 bases, leaving 8 bases between them. CDR3 sequence: CAWSVVGTYEQYV. The CDR3 nucleotides read TGTGCCTGGAGTGTGGTCGGGACCTACGAGCAGTACGTC.

The chain joins TRBV18 to TRBJ2-3, with a tentative D call TRBD2 (5 bases). The CDR3 sequence is 15 residues long. V dropped 3 bases and J dropped 5 bases, with 15 bases sitting between them. Germline CDR1 KGHSH, CDR2 LQKENI. The CDR3 DNA is TGTGCCAGCTCACCCGAAGCGGTAGTGGGAGATACGCAGTATTTT. It codes for CASSPEAVVGDTQYF.

This clone was recorded many times. J is TRBJ2-3 and V is TRBV5-5; TRBD1 agrees at 9 bases. The germline V gene encodes CDR1 SGHKS and CDR2 YYEKEE (reference sequence). The CDR3 is 15 amino acids. The trim removed 4 bases at V and 3 bases at J, leaving 6 bases unmatched. Written as DNA, the CDR3 is TGTGCCAGCAGCCATACAGGGGGCAGGACAGATACGCAGTATTTT. Protein product: CASSHTGGRTDTQYF.

This clone turned up a few times. The chain recombines TRBV7-2 with TRBJ2-5; TRBD2 aligns across 7 bases. CDR3 length equals 15 residues. The V segment lost 0 bases and the J segment 1 base; nucleotides outside the gene matches: 2. Germline assignment: CDR1 SGHTA and CDR2 FQGNSA. This chain's CDR3 is CASSLAGLTQETQYF. The CDR3 DNA sequence: TGTGCCAGCAGCTTAGCGGGACTAACCCAAGAGACCCAGTACTTC.

As for this clone: An end of the junction does not agree with germline; a read error may underlie this. The chain is built from TRBV11-1 and TRBJ2-1; 7 bases are a match to TRBD1. Germline V CDR1 and CDR2: SGHAT, FQDESV (reference sequence). The CDR3 is made up of 14 amino acids. DNA for the CDR3: TGTGCCGGCAGCTTAATGCCAGGGGGCAATGAGCAGTTCTTC. Translated, it gives CAGSLMPGGNEQFF.

The chain is built from TRBV30 and TRBJ2-5; D assignment may be TRBD1 or TRBD2 (5 bases each). With 3 bases removed from V and 5 bases from J, the gap between germline ends came to 16 bases. Per germline, CDR1 GTSNPN and CDR2 SVGIG (reference sequence). The CDR3 is 14 residues long. CDR3 in DNA: TGTGCCTGGAGAGGGGTAGGAGGTGGGGAGACCCAGTACTTC. Its translation: CAWRGVGGGETQYF.

This clone has a count of ten or more. The V and J genes are TRBV29-1 and TRBJ2-3; the D is unclear. V gave up 6 bases and J gave up 4 bases, with 8 bases separating them. This CDR3 is built from 11 residues. Looked up from germline, CDR1 is SQVTM and CDR2 is ANQGSEA. CDR3: CSVKHPDTQYF. The CDR3 nucleotides read TGCAGCGTAAAACATCCAGATACGCAGTATTTT.

In its sample, this clone was seen a few times. This rearrangement joins TRBV27 to TRBJ2-1; D ambiguous. Germline V gives CDR1 MNHEY, CDR2 SMNVEV (reference sequence). The V gene lost 3 bases and the J gene lost 6 bases, with 6 bases spanning the gap. The CDR3 spans 12 residues. CDR3: CASSFWGNEQFF. For the CDR3, the DNA is TGTGCCAGCAGTTTTTGGGGCAATGAGCAGTTCTTC.

V and J are TRBV5-1 and TRBJ2-2, with 8 bases fitting TRBD1. The CDR3 contains 15 residues. Germline lookup yields CDR1 SGHRS and CDR2 YFSETQ. The trim removed 0 bases at V and 9 bases at J, leaving 7 bases unmatched. CDR3 residues: CASSLGGQGLRELFF. CDR3 bases: TGCGCCAGCAGCTTGGGAGGACAGGGTCTCCGGGAGCTGTTTTTT.

This clone was picked up a small number of times. The gene calls are TRBV7-9 and TRBJ2-7; D perhaps matches TRBD2 (5 bases). The germline V gene encodes CDR1 SEHNR and CDR2 FQNEAQ (reference sequence). This CDR3 comprises 15 residues. V lost 3 bases and J 3 bases, leaving 15 bases between the germline ends. CDR3 protein: CASSLVRTGYYEQYF. The CDR3 nucleotides read TGTGCCAGCAGCTTGGTTAGGACGGGATACTACGAGCAGTACTTC.

With regard to this clone: Other DNA sequences from this sample encode an identical CDR3 as well. The chain uses TRBV5-1 and TRBJ1-1; D is unclear. CDR3 length: 13 residues. Germline values: CDR1 SGHRS, CDR2 YFSETQ. Trimming took off 0 bases at V and 4 bases at J, with 7 bases between the two ends. CDR3 DNA sequence: TGCGCCAGCAGCTTGGCCAGCGGCACTGAAGCTTTCTTT. Residues: CASSLASGTEAFF.

The chain has TRBV16 and TRBJ2-1; a possible D gene is TRBD2 (5 bases). Germline assignment: CDR1 KGHSY and CDR2 FQNENV. V was cut by 5 bases and J by 6 bases, with 11 bases left in between. The CDR3 contains 13 residues. The CDR3 nucleotides read TGTGCCAGCAGCACCCTCGAGGGCAATGAGCAGTTCTTC. Amino acids: CASSTLEGNEQFF.

This clone was detected only a few times. The V and J genes are TRBV7-2 and TRBJ1-6; TRBD1 might be the D (6 bases). The CDR3 runs to 16 residues. V was shortened by 1 base and J by 5 bases, with 12 bases between the two germline ends. The V gene's germline CDR1 is SGHTA and CDR2 FQGNSA. CDR3 sequence (DNA): TGTGCCAGCAGCTTAGGGGTAGGACAGAATAATTCACCCCTCCACTTT. This sequence encodes CASSLGVGQNNSPLHF.

This clone was seen only a few times. This chain links TRBV2 with TRBJ2-5, with D perhaps given as TRBD1 or TRBD2 (5 bases each). V was cut by 9 bases and J by 4 bases, with 9 bases left in between. The CDR3 has 11 amino acids. Germline CDR1 reads SNHLY; CDR2 reads FYNNEI. CDR3 coding DNA: TGTGCCAGTCACGGGACAGAGACCCAGTACTTC. It specifies CASHGTETQYF.

This clone was detected only a few times. This chain uses TRBV9 with TRBJ2-3; D is unclear. In germline, CDR1 is SGDLS, CDR2 YYNGEE. V lost 4 bases to trimming and J lost 0 bases, with 12 bases between them. The CDR3 has 15 amino acids. The CDR3 loop reads CASSPAPSSTDTQYF. CDR3 nucleotides: TGTGCCAGCAGCCCCGCACCTTCAAGCACAGATACGCAGTATTTT.

This clone was seen a handful of times. V is TRBV9 and J is TRBJ1-2; a weak D match, TRBD1 (5 bases). Trimming took 3 bases from V and 3 from J, leaving 21 bases between them. There are 17 residues in the CDR3. Germline lookup yields CDR1 SGDLS and CDR2 YYNGEE. The CDR3 is CASSASSGGWGHYGYTF. In DNA, the CDR3 is TGTGCCAGCAGCGCGAGCTCAGGTGGTTGGGGACACTATGGCTACACCTTC.

This clone was counted between two and nine times. The V gene is TRBV19, the J gene TRBJ1-5; 9 bases match TRBD1. The germline V gene has CDR1 LNHDA and CDR2 SQIVND (reference sequence). The CDR3 loop spans 18 amino acids. The trim removed 4 bases at V and 2 bases at J, leaving 12 bases unmatched. CDR3 sequence reads: CASSTPGQGVSGNQPQHF. For the CDR3, the DNA is TGTGCCAGTAGTACCCCGGGACAGGGAGTTTCGGGCAATCAGCCCCAGCATTTT.

The sample holds a few counts of this clone. As DNA, the CDR3 is TGCGCCAGCAGAGACAGTCAGACTGGAGAGACCCAGTACTTC. Translation gives CASRDSQTGETQYF. V gene TRBV5-1 combines with J gene TRBJ2-5; D is perhaps TRBD1 (5 bases). Germline CDR1 reads SGHRS; CDR2 reads YFSETQ. The V end was cut by 5 bases, the J end by 4 bases, with 15 bases between. There are 14 residues in the CDR3.

The chain joins TRBV5-1 to TRBJ2-7; D perhaps matches TRBD2 (5 bases). V lost 0 bases and J lost 7, with 11 bases in between. The CDR3 has 13 residues. Per germline, CDR1 SGHRS and CDR2 YFSETQ. This CDR3 reads CASSLVGDREQYF. CDR3 nucleotide sequence: TGCGCCAGCAGCTTGGTCGGGGATCGAGAGCAGTACTTC. Combining the CDR3 with reference TRBV5-1 and TRBJ2-7 gives the whole variable domain KAGVTQTPRYLIKTRGQQVTLSCSPISGHRSVSWYQQTPGQGLQFLFEYFSETQRNKGNFPGRFSGRQFSNSRSEMNVSTLELGDSALYLCASSLVGDREQYFGPGTRLTVT.

The table lists this clone with a few counts. The chain joins TRBV7-2 to TRBJ1-2; the match to TRBD1 covers 7 bases. This CDR3 region has 16 residues. V shed 4 bases, J shed 6 bases, and the junction held 14 bases outside the gene matches. Germline-derived CDR1 and CDR2 are SGHTA and FQGNSA. The CDR3 DNA is TGTGCCAGCAGCTATGAGGGGGCCCTACGTCGGGATGGCTACACCTTC. It encodes CASSYEGALRRDGYTF.

This clone was seen more than once but under ten times. V and J are TRBV7-7 and TRBJ2-5; no reliable D call. V was cut by 3 bases and J by 5 bases, with 4 bases left in between. From germline, CDR1 is SSHAT and CDR2 FNYEAQ (reference sequence). There are 11 residues in the CDR3. The DNA for the CDR3 is TGTGCCAGCAGCTTCCGGGAGACCCAGTACTTC. Amino acid sequence: CASSFRETQYF. The whole variable domain, remainder taken from reference TRBV7-7 and TRBJ2-5, is GAGVSQSPRYKVTKRGQDVTLRCDPISSHATLYWYQQALGQGPEFLTYFNYEAQPDKSGLPSDRFSAERPEGSISTLTIQRTEQRDSAMYRCASSFRETQYFGPGTRLLVL.

This clone was seen only a few times. A junction boundary mismatches the germline segment, possibly from a read error. The CDR3 is CASSSGQGLKF. CDR3 bases: TGTGCCAGCAGCTCCGGACAGGGTTTAAAGTTC. The chain has TRBV7-2 and TRBJ2-7, with 8 positions matching TRBD1. The CDR3 contains 11 residues. CDR1 and CDR2 from the germline V gene are SGHTA and FQGNSA. The variable domain in full, completed from reference TRBV7-2 and TRBJ2-7, reads GAGVSQSPSNKVTEKGKDVELRCDPISGHTALYWYRQSLGQGLEFLIYFQGNSAPDKSGLPSDRFSAERTGGSVSTLTIQRTQQEDSAVYLCASSSGQGLKFGPGTRLTVT.

The chain carries TRBV18 and TRBJ2-1; 10 bases are a match to TRBD2. The CDR3 is 14 amino acids. Germline loops: CDR1 KGHSH, CDR2 LQKENI. Trimming cost V 5 bases and J 6 bases; bases outside gene matches: 4. DNA of the CDR3: TGTGCCAGCTCAAAAGCGGGAGGGCCCAATGAGCAGTTCTTC. Translation: CASSKAGGPNEQFF.